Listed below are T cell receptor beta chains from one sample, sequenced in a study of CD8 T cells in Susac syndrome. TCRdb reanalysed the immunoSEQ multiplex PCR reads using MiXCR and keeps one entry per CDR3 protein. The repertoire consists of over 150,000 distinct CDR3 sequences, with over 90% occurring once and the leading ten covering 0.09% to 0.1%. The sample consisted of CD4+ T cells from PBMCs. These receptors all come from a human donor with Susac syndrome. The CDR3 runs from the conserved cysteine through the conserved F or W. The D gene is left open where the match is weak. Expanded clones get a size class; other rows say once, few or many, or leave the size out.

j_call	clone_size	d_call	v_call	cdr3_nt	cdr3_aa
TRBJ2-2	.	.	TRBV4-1	TGCGCCAGCAGCCAAGATCATGACCCGACCGGGGAGCTGTTTTTT	CASSQDHDPTGELFF
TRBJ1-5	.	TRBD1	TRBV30	TGTGCCTGGAGTGGGGACAGCTATCAGCCCCAGCATTTT	CAWSGDSYQPQHF
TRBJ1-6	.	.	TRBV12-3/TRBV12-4	TGTGCCAGCAGTTTGAGTCATAATAATTCACCCCTCCACTTT	CASSLSHNNSPLHF
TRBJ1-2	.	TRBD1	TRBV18	TGTGCCAGCTCACCATCCTCCGGGACAGGGGGCGACTATGGCTACACCTTC	CASSPSSGTGGDYGYTF
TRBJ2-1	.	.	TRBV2	TGTGCCAGCAGTGGGATGGGGGCAGGTGAGCAGTTCTTC	CASSGMGAGEQFF
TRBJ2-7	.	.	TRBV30	TGTGCCTGGAGTCAGGCCGCCGAGCAGTACTTC	CAWSQAAEQYF
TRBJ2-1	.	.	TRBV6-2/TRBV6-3	TGTGCCAGCAGTTATTCACCGGGGAGAAGACATGAGCAGTTCTTC	CASSYSPGRRHEQFF
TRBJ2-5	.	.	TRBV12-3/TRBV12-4	TGTGCCAGCAGCCTGGACTGGGGCCAAGAGACCCAGTACTTC	CASSLDWGQETQYF
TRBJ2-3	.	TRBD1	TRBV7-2	TGTGCCAGCAGCTTAGGACAGGGGGCTGGCACGCAGTATTTT	CASSLGQGAGTQYF
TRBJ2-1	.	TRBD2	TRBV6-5	TGTGCCAGCAGTTCCACTAGCGCAGCCTACAATGAGCAGTTCTTC	CASSSTSAAYNEQFF
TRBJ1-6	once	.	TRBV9	TGTGCCAGCAGCGTAGGACAGTATAATTCACCCCTCCACTTT	CASSVGQYNSPLHF
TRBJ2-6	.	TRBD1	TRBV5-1	TGCGCCAGCAGTTGGACAGGAAACTCTGGGGCCAACGTCCTGACTTTC	CASSWTGNSGANVLTF
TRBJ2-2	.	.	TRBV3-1	TGTGCCAGCAGCCAAGCAGCGTCCACCGGGGAGCTGTTTTTT	CASSQAASTGELFF
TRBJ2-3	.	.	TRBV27	TGTGCCAGCAGTTCGCAGGCTTTAGGGACAGATACGCAGTATTTT	CASSSQALGTDTQYF
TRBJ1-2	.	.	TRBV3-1	TGTGCCAGCAGCGGCACAGGGATCCCTTACGGCTACACCTTC	CASSGTGIPYGYTF
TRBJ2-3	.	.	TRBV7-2	TGTGCCAGCAGCTCGATCGGGGGCACGCAGTATTTT	CASSSIGGTQYF
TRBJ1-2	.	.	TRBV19	TGTGCCAGTCAAGCGGACCGGGCTGATGGCTACACCTTC	CASQADRADGYTF
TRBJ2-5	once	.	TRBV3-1	TGTGCCAGCAGCCTCTTAGGGACGGAAGAGACCCAGTACTTC	CASSLLGTEETQYF
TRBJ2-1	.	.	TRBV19	TGTGCCAGTAGTGTCGAAAGAGAGCAGTTCTTC	CASSVEREQFF
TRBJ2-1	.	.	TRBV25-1	TGTGCCAGCAGTGAATACAGGGGCCGCGGGGACAATGAGCAGTTCTTC	CASSEYRGRGDNEQFF
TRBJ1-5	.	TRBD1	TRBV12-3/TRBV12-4	TGTGCCAGCAGCCCGGGACAGGGGGTACCCCAGCATTTT	CASSPGQGVPQHF
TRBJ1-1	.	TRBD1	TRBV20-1	TGCAGTGCTTATCAGGGGGAATTCGGGAACACTGAAGCTTTCTTT	CSAYQGEFGNTEAFF
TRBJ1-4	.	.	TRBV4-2	TGTGCCAGCAGCCAACTGACAGCCGCAACTAATGAAAAACTGTTTTTT	CASSQLTAATNEKLFF
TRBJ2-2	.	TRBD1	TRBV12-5	TGTGCTAGCGGAGGGACAGGAAGACAGACCGGGGAGCTGTTTTTT	CASGGTGRQTGELFF